A single sample gave rise to the 16 T cell receptor beta chains below, sequenced in a study of early T cells in non-severe SARS-CoV-2 infection. TCRdb independently ran MiXCR on the 5' RACE reads; one entry per CDR3 protein. This table holds around 25,000 distinct CDR3 sequences, about 4% found once. Source material: whole blood. The receptors here all came from an adult who was a healthcare worker with PCR-confirmed SARS-CoV-2 infection or an uninfected control (not recorded which).

This clonotype has a count of ten or more. The chain employs TRBV30 and TRBJ2-1, with 10 positions matching TRBD1. The CDR3 extends over 16 amino acids. Germline V gene sequence: CDR1 GTSNPN, CDR2 SVGIG (reference sequence). The trim removed 2 bases at V and 3 bases at J, leaving 7 bases unmatched. The CDR3 protein is CAWSPSRTGGYNEQFF. CDR3 nucleotides: TGTGCCTGGAGTCCCTCCCGGACAGGGGGCTACAATGAGCAGTTCTTC.

This clonotype was found many times. The V gene is TRBV20-1, the J gene TRBJ2-1; 10 bases line up with TRBD2. This CDR3 is 15 amino acids long. V dropped 0 bases and J dropped 8; count of bases not matched to a gene: 7. The germline gives CDR1 DFQATT, CDR2 SNEGSKA (reference sequence). CDR3 sequence: CSARDFSGRGDEQFF. The CDR3 DNA sequence: TGCAGTGCTAGAGATTTCAGCGGGAGGGGCGATGAGCAGTTCTTC.

In its sample, this clonotype was seen many times. This chain links TRBV7-8 with TRBJ2-1; weak D call: TRBD1 (7 bases). Trimming stripped 3 bases from V and 6 bases from J, with 12 bases between. CDR3 length: 14 amino acids. From germline, CDR1 is SGHVS and CDR2 FQNEAQ. The CDR3 here is CASSLGGQTNEQFF. CDR3 in DNA: TGTGCCAGCAGCTTGGGGGGACAGACCAATGAGCAGTTCTTC.

There are many counts of this clonotype. V gene TRBV2 combines with J gene TRBJ2-1; TRBD2 aligns across 7 bases. CDR1 SNHLY and CDR2 FYNNEI come from the germline V gene. This CDR3 has 15 residues. The V gene end was trimmed by 3 bases and the J gene end by 3 bases; junction bases not matched to a gene: 5. DNA for the CDR3: TGTGCCAGCAGTGAGGATCGCGGGGGCTACAATGAGCAGTTCTTC. Translating gives CASSEDRGGYNEQFF. Drawing the rest from reference TRBV2 and TRBJ2-1, the complete variable domain is EPEVTQTPSHQVTQMGQEVILRCVPISNHLYFYWYRQILGQKVEFLVSFYNNEISEKSEIFDDQFSVERPDGSNFTLKIRSTKLEDSAMYFCASSEDRGGYNEQFFGPGTRLTVL.

Only a few counts were recorded for this clonotype. The CDR3 spells CATSRRGGDYGYTF. The CDR3 region has the DNA TGTGCCACCAGCCGACGTGGAGGAGACTATGGCTACACCTTC. This rearrangement joins TRBV15 to TRBJ1-2, with D uncertain. The ends were cut back, 5 bases at V and 3 bases at J, with 13 bases in the middle. CDR3 length: 14 residues. Looked up from germline, CDR1 is LNHNV and CDR2 is YYDKDF (reference sequence).

In this sample, this clonotype turned up many times. The V call is TRBV5-1, the J call TRBJ2-5; possible D gene TRBD1, 5 bases. V lost 2 bases to trimming and J lost 5 bases, with 10 bases between them. CDR1 SGHRS and CDR2 YFSETQ come from the germline V gene. CDR3 size: 13 residues. The chain's CDR3 is CASSFRGSETQYF. The CDR3 bases are TGCGCCAGCAGCTTTAGGGGATCTGAGACCCAGTACTTC.

The chain uses TRBV24-1 and TRBJ1-1; a possible D gene is TRBD1 (6 bases). V gave up 4 bases and J gave up 2 bases, with 19 bases separating them. Looked up from germline, CDR1 is KGHDR and CDR2 is SFDVKD. The CDR3 is made up of 17 amino acids. DNA of the CDR3: TGTGCCACCAGTGACTCCAAAGGGGGTGTTTTAAACACTGAAGCTTTCTTT. Residues: CATSDSKGGVLNTEAFF.

This clonotype occurred many times. Here the CDR3 reads CASKGQRTGVGEQYF. DNA of the CDR3: TGTGCCAGCAAGGGGCAACGGACAGGGGTGGGCGAGCAGTACTTC. This chain connects TRBV28 to TRBJ2-7, with 9 positions matching TRBD1. Germline V CDR1 and CDR2: MDHEN, SYDVKM. The CDR3 totals 15 residues. Trimming at V came to 7 bases and at J to 6 bases, leaving 13 bases not matched to a gene.

This clonotype has at least ten counts. V gene TRBV9 combines with J gene TRBJ2-6, with no clear D. Per germline, CDR1 SGDLS and CDR2 YYNGEE. Trimming shortened V by 0 bases and J by 1 base, and 2 bases separated the two germline ends. The CDR3 is 14 residues long. CDR3 bases: TGTGCCAGCAGCGTAGGGTCTGGGGCCAACGTCCTGACTTTC. Protein sequence: CASSVGSGANVLTF.

By proportion, this clonotype is medium-sized (0.01 to 0.1%). This chain links TRBV24-1 with TRBJ2-7; D is possibly TRBD1 or TRBD2 (5 bases each). CDR3 length equals 12 residues. Germline lookup yields CDR1 KGHDR and CDR2 SFDVKD. The V end was cut by 2 bases, the J end by 9 bases, with 10 bases between. The CDR3 nucleotides are TGTGCCACCAGTGATTCCGGGGCCTTGCAGTACTTC. Translated: CATSDSGALQYF.

This clonotype was detected only a few times. The chain recombines TRBV4-2 with TRBJ2-5; D gene ambiguous. The V gene lost 2 bases and the J gene lost 3 bases, with 19 bases spanning the gap. The CDR3 runs to 17 residues. Germline assignment: CDR1 LGHNA and CDR2 YNFKEQ. The CDR3 is CASSQYSVRGAEETQYF. In nucleotides, the CDR3 is TGTGCCAGCAGCCAATACTCCGTTCGCGGAGCTGAAGAGACCCAGTACTTC.

In its sample, this clonotype was seen many times. This sequence joins TRBV6-2 or TRBV6-3 and TRBJ1-1; D is unresolved. The CDR3 runs to 14 residues. Looked up from germline, CDR1 is MNHEY and CDR2 is SVGEGT. Trimming shortened V by 2 bases and J by 8 bases, and 15 bases separated the two germline ends. The DNA of the CDR3 is TGTGCCAGCAGTTACCCGGTGGCCCGAGGAGAAGCTTTCTTT. The encoded protein is CASSYPVARGEAFF.

This clonotype was seen many times. The chain uses TRBV13 and TRBJ2-3; 9 bases fit TRBD2. CDR1 PRHDT and CDR2 FYEKMQ come from the germline V gene (reference sequence). CDR3 length: 15 amino acids. V lost 5 bases to trimming and J lost 3 bases; unmatched junction nucleotides: 6. In DNA, the CDR3 is TGTGCCAGCAGCCCACCGGGACTAGCAACAGATACGCAGTATTTT. This encodes CASSPPGLATDTQYF.

There are many counts of this clonotype. The gene calls are TRBV7-9 and TRBJ2-3; D unresolved. The CDR3 is 12 residues long. Germline V CDR1 and CDR2: SEHNR, FQNEAQ (reference sequence). The V gene lost 4 bases and the J gene lost 2 bases, with 4 bases spanning the gap. Here the CDR3 reads CASSYYTDTQYF. The DNA of the CDR3 is TGTGCCAGCAGCTACTACACAGATACGCAGTATTTT. The full variable domain, its missing parts supplied by reference TRBV7-9 and TRBJ2-3, is DTGVSQNPRHKITKRGQNVTFRCDPISEHNRLYWYRQTLGQGPEFLTYFQNEAQLEKSRLLSDRFSAERPKGSFSTLEIQRTEQGDSAMYLCASSYYTDTQYFGPGTRLTVL.

This clonotype was seen repeatedly, ten times or more. The rearrangement links TRBV30 to TRBJ1-1; 7 nucleotides line up with TRBD1. After removal of 2 bases from V and 1 base from J, the junction contained 4 bases not matched to a gene. The CDR3 is 14 residues long. Germline V gene sequence: CDR1 GTSNPN, CDR2 SVGIG (reference sequence). CDR3 region: CAWSLKGANTEAFF. DNA of the CDR3: TGTGCCTGGAGTTTGAAGGGGGCGAACACTGAAGCTTTCTTT.

This clonotype has a handful of counts. CDR3 bases: TGCAGTGCTGTGGGGGTCCCCTCCTACAATGAGCAGTTCTTC. Translating it yields CSAVGVPSYNEQFF. The chain joins TRBV20-1 to TRBJ2-1; D tentatively reads TRBD1 or TRBD2 (5 bases each). The length of the CDR3 is 14 residues. Germline V lookup: CDR1 DFQATT, CDR2 SNEGSKA (reference sequence). Trimming left V 5 bases short and J 0 bases short, with 11 bases between.